This entry lists 19 T cell receptor beta chains sequenced from one sample in a study of blood T cell repertoires in COVID-19. Method: immunoSEQ multiplex PCR; TCRdb's copy keeps in-frame clones and lacks some. Here the sample spans around 150,000 clones, 90% to 95% being singletons. Sample: peripheral blood. All receptors come from a woman aged 55-69 years with COVID-19, enrolled during active disease.

In its sample, this clone was seen once. This rearrangement joins TRBV18 to TRBJ1-2; 12 bases line up with TRBD1. V was pared by 6 bases and J by 4 bases, with 9 bases of the junction left unmatched. The V gene's germline CDR1 is KGHSH and CDR2 LQKENI. This CDR3 spans 16 amino acids. The CDR3 sequence: CASSPGQGALAYGYTF. CDR3 DNA: TGTGCCAGCTCCCCGGGACAGGGGGCGTTGGCCTATGGCTACACCTTC.

The chain employs TRBV7-2 and TRBJ2-5, with TRBD2 identical over 8 bases. The CDR3 is made up of 14 amino acids. Germline CDR1 and CDR2: SGHTA and FQGNSA. V dropped 5 bases and J dropped 5; count of bases not matched to a gene: 7. CDR3 nucleotide sequence: TGTGCCAGCAGCCCACGGGGGGGGAGGGAGACCCAGTACTTC. Translating it yields CASSPRGGRETQYF.

V is TRBV9 and J is TRBJ2-7, with 11 bases fitting TRBD2. The ends lost 4 bases at V and 0 bases at J; junction bases unmatched: 3. This CDR3 region has 15 residues. Germline lookup yields CDR1 SGDLS and CDR2 YYNGEE. CDR3: CASSLTSGVSYEQYF. DNA of the CDR3: TGTGCCAGCAGCTTGACTAGCGGGGTCTCCTACGAGCAGTACTTC.

This clone has just one count. The chain has TRBV27 and TRBJ1-6; D might be TRBD1 (6 bases). Deletions cut 0 bases from V and 13 bases from J, with 16 bases between. CDR3 length equals 15 residues. Germline V gene lookup returns CDR1 MNHEY and CDR2 SMNVEV (reference sequence). Here the CDR3 reads CASSLSVGGIFPLHF. CDR3 sequence (DNA): TGTGCCAGCAGTTTATCGGTAGGGGGTATTTTCCCCCTCCACTTT.

This chain links TRBV9 with TRBJ1-2; possible D gene TRBD1, 5 bases. The V end lost 0 bases, the J end lost 6 bases, and 12 bases lay between the germline ends. Per germline, CDR1 SGDLS and CDR2 YYNGEE. The CDR3 length is 14 residues. The CDR3 DNA sequence: TGTGCCAGCAGCGTAGAACAGGCTGGGGATGGCTACACCTTC. This translates into CASSVEQAGDGYTF. Using reference TRBV9 and TRBJ1-2 for the parts outside the CDR3, the full variable domain is DSGVTQTPKHLITATGQRVTLRCSPRSGDLSVYWYQQSLDQGLQFLIQYYNGEERAKGNILERFSAQQFPDLHSELNLSSLELGDSALYFCASSVEQAGDGYTFGSGTRLTVV.

The DNA for the CDR3 is TGTGCCAGCAGCCAAGATCGGGCAGGGACTGAAGCTTTCTTT. It codes for CASSQDRAGTEAFF. The chain combines TRBV4-2 with TRBJ1-1; D is possibly TRBD1 (5 bases). This CDR3 is built from 14 residues. The ends were cut back, 0 bases at V and 5 bases at J, with 10 bases in the middle. From germline, CDR1 is LGHNA and CDR2 YNFKEQ.

The chain couples TRBV5-4 to TRBJ1-6; D not certain. The CDR3 totals 15 residues. CDR1 and CDR2 from the germline V gene are SGHNT and YYREEE (reference sequence). The V end lost 4 bases, the J end lost 0 bases, and 8 bases lay between the germline ends. The CDR3, as DNA: TGTGCCAGCAGCCTACGCGGCTCCTATAATTCACCCCTCCACTTT. As protein: CASSLRGSYNSPLHF.

The rearrangement joins TRBV7-9 to TRBJ1-2; 9 positions agree with TRBD1. Unmatched junction bases numbered 9, after V lost 5 bases and J lost 2 bases. The germline gives CDR1 SEHNR, CDR2 FQNEAQ (reference sequence). The CDR3 contains 16 residues. CDR3 in amino acids: CASSLPGTGSNYGYTF. The CDR3 DNA reads as TGTGCCAGCAGCCTACCCGGGACAGGGTCCAACTATGGCTACACCTTC.

This sequence joins TRBV27 and TRBJ1-1; maybe TRBD1 (6 bases). CDR1 and CDR2 from the germline V gene are MNHEY and SMNVEV (reference sequence). The CDR3 covers 14 residues. With 7 bases removed from V and 2 bases from J, the gap between germline ends came to 14 bases. This CDR3 reads CASTGGQGNTEAFF. DNA of the CDR3: TGTGCCAGCACGGGGGGCCAGGGTAACACTGAAGCTTTCTTT.

V and J are TRBV19 and TRBJ1-5; perhaps TRBD1 as D (6 bases). Trimming took off 1 base at V and 0 bases at J, with 7 bases between the two ends. Germline V gives CDR1 LNHDA, CDR2 SQIVND (reference sequence). CDR3 size: 15 residues. In DNA form, the CDR3 reads TGTGCCAGTAGTATAGGACAGGCTAGCAATCAGCCCCAGCATTTT. Its protein is CASSIGQASNQPQHF.

The chain employs TRBV19 and TRBJ2-1; 8 nucleotides align to TRBD1. The CDR3 contains 13 residues. V dropped 6 bases and J dropped 8; count of bases not matched to a gene: 6. Per germline, CDR1 LNHDA and CDR2 SQIVND (reference sequence). In nucleotides, the CDR3 is TGTGCCAGTAGAGACAGGGGAGTCGATGAGCAGTTCTTC. This codes for CASRDRGVDEQFF.

The chain has TRBV25-1 and TRBJ2-7; D is perhaps TRBD1 (5 bases). CDR1 and CDR2 from the germline V gene are MGHDK and SYGVNS. The CDR3 consists of 14 residues. V was cut by 3 bases and J by 4 bases, with 13 bases left in between. The CDR3 spells CASSDLVRVYEQYF. CDR3 DNA: TGTGCCAGCAGTGATCTTGTCAGGGTATACGAGCAGTACTTC.

The V and J genes are TRBV20-1 and TRBJ2-1; no clear D. This CDR3 spans 10 amino acids. Germline CDR1 is DFQATT and CDR2 is SNEGSKA (reference sequence). With 5 bases removed from V and 12 bases from J, the gap between germline ends came to 11 bases. The CDR3 DNA reads TGCAGTGCTGCCTCGGGTAGGCAGTTCTTC. Translated: CSAASGRQFF.

This chain uses TRBV7-9 with TRBJ2-1; D unclear. Trimming cost V 1 base and J 1 base, with 8 bases left between them. Per the germline V gene, CDR1 is SEHNR and CDR2 is FQNEAQ (reference sequence). The CDR3 sequence is 15 residues long. Written as DNA, the CDR3 is TGTGCCAGCAGCTTAGTTTCAGGTTCCTACAATGAGCAGTTCTTC. Amino acids: CASSLVSGSYNEQFF.

This chain uses TRBV12-3 or TRBV12-4 with TRBJ2-1; no clear D. V lost 5 bases and J lost 4, with 9 bases in between. This CDR3 contains 13 residues. The CDR3 nucleotides are TGTGCCAGCAGTCCCCCCGGGTACAATGAGCAGTTCTTC. Amino acid sequence: CASSPPGYNEQFF.

The rearrangement links TRBV12-3 or TRBV12-4 to TRBJ1-1; possible D gene TRBD1, 5 bases. The V end was cut by 3 bases, the J end by 2 bases, with 7 bases between. CDR3 size: 13 residues. The chain's CDR3 is CASSLTVNTEAFF. CDR3 nucleotides: TGTGCCAGCAGTTTGACAGTTAACACTGAAGCTTTCTTT.

The chain couples TRBV28 to TRBJ1-5; D gene uncertain. The V end was cut by 1 base, the J end by 5 bases, with 3 bases between. Per germline, CDR1 MDHEN and CDR2 SYDVKM. This CDR3 is 12 amino acids long. CDR3 sequence: CASSLLDQPQHF. The CDR3 DNA sequence: TGTGCCAGCAGTTTATTAGATCAGCCCCAGCATTTT.

The CDR3 spells CASSVGPRAHYNSPLHF. The CDR3 DNA reads as TGTGCCAGCAGCGTAGGGCCCAGGGCACACTATAATTCACCCCTCCACTTT. The chain is built from TRBV9 and TRBJ1-6; tentative D call: TRBD1 (5 bases). This CDR3 contains 17 residues. V was trimmed by 0 bases and J by 3 bases, leaving 13 bases between them. Germline V lookup: CDR1 SGDLS, CDR2 YYNGEE.

The chain couples TRBV19 to TRBJ1-4, with a possible D match to TRBD1 (5 bases). The germline V and J ends were trimmed by 5 bases and 4 bases, with 11 bases remaining between them. The CDR3 totals 14 residues. Germline V gene data show CDR1 as LNHDA and CDR2 as SQIVND (reference sequence). This CDR3 is CASSWGDYNEKLFF. CDR3 sequence (DNA): TGTGCCAGTAGTTGGGGGGACTATAATGAAAAACTGTTTTTT. The variable domain in full, completed from reference TRBV19 and TRBJ1-4, reads DGGITQSPKYLFRKEGQNVTLSCEQNLNHDAMYWYRQDPGQGLRLIYYSQIVNDFQKGDIAEGYSVSREKKESFPLTVTSAQKNPTAFYLCASSWGDYNEKLFFGSGTQLSVL.